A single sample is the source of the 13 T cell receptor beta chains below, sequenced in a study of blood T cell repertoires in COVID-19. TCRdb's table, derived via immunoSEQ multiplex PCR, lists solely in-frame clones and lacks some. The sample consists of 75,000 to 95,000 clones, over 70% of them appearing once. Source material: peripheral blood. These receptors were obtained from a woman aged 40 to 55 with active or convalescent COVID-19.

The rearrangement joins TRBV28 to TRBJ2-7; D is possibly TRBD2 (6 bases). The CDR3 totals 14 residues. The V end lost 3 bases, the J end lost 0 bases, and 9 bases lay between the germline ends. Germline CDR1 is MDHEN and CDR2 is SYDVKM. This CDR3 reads CASSLGGNSYEQYF. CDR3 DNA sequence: TGTGCCAGCAGTTTGGGGGGAAACTCCTACGAGCAGTACTTC.

CDR3 DNA sequence: TGTGCCAGCAGTTATCAGGAACAGGTTGGCTACACCTTC. Residues: CASSYQEQVGYTF. The chain employs TRBV6-2 or TRBV6-3 and TRBJ1-2, with a weak D call TRBD1 (5 bases). This CDR3 region has 13 residues. V was pared by 3 bases and J by 7 bases, with 12 bases between. CDR1 is MNHEY, CDR2 SVGEGT, per germline.

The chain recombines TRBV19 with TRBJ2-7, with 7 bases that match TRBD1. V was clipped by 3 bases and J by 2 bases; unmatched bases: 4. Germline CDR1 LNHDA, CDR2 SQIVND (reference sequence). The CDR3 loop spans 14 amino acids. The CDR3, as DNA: TGTGCCAGTAGTATCCCCGGACAGGCCTACGAGCAGTACTTC. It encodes CASSIPGQAYEQYF. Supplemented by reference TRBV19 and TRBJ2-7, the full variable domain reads DGGITQSPKYLFRKEGQNVTLSCEQNLNHDAMYWYRQDPGQGLRLIYYSQIVNDFQKGDIAEGYSVSREKKESFPLTVTSAQKNPTAFYLCASSIPGQAYEQYFGPGTRLTVT.

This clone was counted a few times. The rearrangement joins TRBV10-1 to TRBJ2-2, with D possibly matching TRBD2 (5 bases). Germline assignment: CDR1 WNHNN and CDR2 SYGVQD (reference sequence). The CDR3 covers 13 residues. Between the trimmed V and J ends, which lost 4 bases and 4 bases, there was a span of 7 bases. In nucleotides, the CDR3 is TGCGCCAGCAGTGTAGCGAGCACCGGGGAGCTGTTTTTT. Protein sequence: CASSVASTGELFF.

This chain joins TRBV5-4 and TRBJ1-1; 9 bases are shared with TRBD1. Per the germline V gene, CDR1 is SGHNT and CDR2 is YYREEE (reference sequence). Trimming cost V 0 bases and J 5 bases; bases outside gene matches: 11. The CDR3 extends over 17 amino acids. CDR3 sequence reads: CASSLAPDRGGETEAFF. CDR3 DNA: TGTGCCAGCAGCTTGGCCCCGGACAGGGGAGGAGAAACTGAAGCTTTCTTT.

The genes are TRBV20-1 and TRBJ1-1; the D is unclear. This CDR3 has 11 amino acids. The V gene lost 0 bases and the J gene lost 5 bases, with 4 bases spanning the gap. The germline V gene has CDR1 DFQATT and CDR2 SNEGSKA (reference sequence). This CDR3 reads CSARDITEAFF. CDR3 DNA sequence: TGCAGTGCTAGAGATATAACTGAAGCTTTCTTT.

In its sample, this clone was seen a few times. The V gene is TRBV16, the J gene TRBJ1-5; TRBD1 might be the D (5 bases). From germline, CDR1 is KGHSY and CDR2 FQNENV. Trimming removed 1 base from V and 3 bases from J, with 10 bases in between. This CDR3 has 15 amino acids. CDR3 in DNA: TGTGCCAGCAGCCAATGGTCGGGGGACAATCAGCCCCAGCATTTT. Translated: CASSQWSGDNQPQHF.

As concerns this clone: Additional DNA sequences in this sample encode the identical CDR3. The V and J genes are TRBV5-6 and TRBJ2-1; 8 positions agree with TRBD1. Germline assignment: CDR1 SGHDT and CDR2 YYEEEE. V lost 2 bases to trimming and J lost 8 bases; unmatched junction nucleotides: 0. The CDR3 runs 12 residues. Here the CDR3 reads CASSLQGDEQFF. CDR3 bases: TGTGCCAGCAGCTTACAGGGGGATGAGCAGTTCTTC.

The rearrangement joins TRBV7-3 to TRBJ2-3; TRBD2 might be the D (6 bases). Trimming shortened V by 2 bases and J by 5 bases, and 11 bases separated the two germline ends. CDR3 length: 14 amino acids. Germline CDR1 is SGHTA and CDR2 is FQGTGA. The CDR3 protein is CASSLAGPKDTQYF. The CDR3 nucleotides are TGTGCCAGCAGCTTAGCGGGGCCAAAAGATACGCAGTATTTT.

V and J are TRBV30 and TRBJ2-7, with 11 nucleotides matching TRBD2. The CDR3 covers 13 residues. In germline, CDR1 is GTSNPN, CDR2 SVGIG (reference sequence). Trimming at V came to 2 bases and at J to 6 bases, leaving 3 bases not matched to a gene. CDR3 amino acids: CAWSRSGGAEQYF. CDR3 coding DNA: TGTGCCTGGAGTCGTAGCGGGGGGGCCGAGCAGTACTTC.

The CDR3, as DNA: TGTGCCACCAGTCTAGCGGGAGGAGATACGCAGTATTTT. It yields the protein CATSLAGGDTQYF. The chain joins TRBV24-1 to TRBJ2-3; 11 nucleotides align to TRBD2. Per the germline V gene, CDR1 is KGHDR and CDR2 is SFDVKD. V trimming: 6 bases; J trimming: 5 bases; junction bases outside the gene matches: 0. The CDR3 consists of 13 residues.

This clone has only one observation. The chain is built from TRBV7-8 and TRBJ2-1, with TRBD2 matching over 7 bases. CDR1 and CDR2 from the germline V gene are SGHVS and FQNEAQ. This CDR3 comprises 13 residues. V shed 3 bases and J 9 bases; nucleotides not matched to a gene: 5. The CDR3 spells CASSLTSKSEQFF. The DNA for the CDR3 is TGTGCCAGCAGCTTGACTAGCAAATCTGAGCAGTTCTTC.

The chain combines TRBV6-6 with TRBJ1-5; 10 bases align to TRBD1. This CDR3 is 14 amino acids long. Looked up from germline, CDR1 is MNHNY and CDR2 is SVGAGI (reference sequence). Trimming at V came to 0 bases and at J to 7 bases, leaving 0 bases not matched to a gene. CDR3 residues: CASSYSTGGQPQHF. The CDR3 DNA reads TGTGCCAGCAGTTACTCGACAGGGGGCCAGCCCCAGCATTTT.